These 19 T cell receptor beta chains share one sample of origin, sequenced in a study of blood T cell repertoires in COVID-19. Profiling relied on immunoSEQ multiplex PCR, and the TCRdb table lists in-frame clones only, not all of them. The data contain about 59,000 clones, roughly 78% of them singletons. The specimen was peripheral blood. The receptor source for this set is a man in his 60s with acute or convalescent COVID-19.

This chain joins TRBV19 and TRBJ2-1; the match to TRBD2 covers 7 bases. The CDR3 extends over 13 amino acids. V lost 1 base and J lost 9; bases outside the gene matches: 3. Germline V CDR1 and CDR2: LNHDA, SQIVND (reference sequence). The CDR3 sequence: CASSIASGGEQFF. The CDR3 DNA is TGTGCCAGTAGTATAGCTAGCGGCGGTGAGCAGTTCTTC.

This clone has only a few counts. The chain combines TRBV6-5 with TRBJ2-7; 8 positions match TRBD2. The germline V gene has CDR1 MNHEY and CDR2 SVGAGI. J lost 3 bases, V lost 5 bases, and 6 bases had no gene match. The CDR3 spans 14 residues. CDR3: CASSQTGTSYEQYF. CDR3 coding DNA: TGTGCCAGCAGTCAAACCGGGACTAGCTACGAGCAGTACTTC.

The V call is TRBV2, the J call TRBJ1-1; D is unresolved. Looked up from germline, CDR1 is SNHLY and CDR2 is FYNNEI. The CDR3 is made up of 12 amino acids. V was pared by 11 bases and J by 0 bases, with 10 bases between. CDR3 residues: CAARRMNTEAFF. CDR3 coding DNA: TGTGCCGCCAGGAGGATGAACACTGAAGCTTTCTTT.

This clone was picked up a small number of times. This chain uses TRBV9 with TRBJ2-3, with D unresolved. Germline loops: CDR1 SGDLS, CDR2 YYNGEE. Trimming took 0 bases from V and 0 from J, leaving 5 bases between them. CDR3 size: 14 residues. CDR3 protein: CASSVGPSTDTQYF. The CDR3 DNA reads TGTGCCAGCAGCGTAGGTCCTAGCACAGATACGCAGTATTTT.

The rearrangement uses TRBV7-6 and TRBJ1-3; D gene unclear. Germline assignment: CDR1 SGHVS and CDR2 FNYEAQ. The CDR3 runs to 16 residues. Trimming pared 5 bases from V and 0 bases from J, leaving 14 bases between. The CDR3 DNA sequence: TGTGCCAGCAGCACTAGCCCCCAAAGCTCTGGAAACACCATATATTTT. This gives the protein CASSTSPQSSGNTIYF.

The chain carries TRBV29-1 and TRBJ1-4; tentatively, D is TRBD1 (6 bases). The V end was cut by 5 bases, the J end by 0 bases, with 10 bases between. The germline CDR1 and CDR2 sequences are SQVTM and ANQGSEA. The length of the CDR3 is 14 residues. The CDR3 DNA sequence: TGCAGCGTTTACAGGGCCGCAACTAATGAAAAACTGTTTTTT. Protein sequence: CSVYRAATNEKLFF.

J is TRBJ1-4 and V is TRBV28, with D possibly being TRBD1 (5 bases). Trimming took 11 bases from V and 5 from J, leaving 15 bases between them. CDR1 MDHEN and CDR2 SYDVKM come from the germline V gene. The CDR3 sequence is 13 residues long. CDR3 bases: TGTGCCTCGGGCGGGGCAGGCAATGAAAAACTGTTTTTT. It translates to CASGGAGNEKLFF.

This clone has more than one count but fewer than ten. V and J are TRBV5-1 and TRBJ1-5; 8 bases are shared with TRBD1. CDR1 and CDR2 from the germline V gene are SGHRS and YFSETQ. Trimming cost V 0 bases and J 5 bases; bases outside gene matches: 7. CDR3 length: 16 residues. CDR3 bases: TGCGCCAGCAGCTTGGGGACAGGGAGTTTTGATCAGCCCCAGCATTTT. As protein: CASSLGTGSFDQPQHF.

The chain employs TRBV7-2 and TRBJ2-3, with D perhaps TRBD2 (6 bases). Deletions cut 5 bases from V and 4 bases from J, with 13 bases between. The CDR3 has 14 amino acids. The germline CDR1 and CDR2 sequences are SGHTA and FQGNSA. CDR3 nucleotides: TGTGCCAGCAGCGTTAAGCGGGTACCAGATACGCAGTATTTT. As protein: CASSVKRVPDTQYF.

The rearrangement joins TRBV7-2 to TRBJ1-6; D uncertain. The V gene's germline CDR1 is SGHTA and CDR2 FQGNSA. The CDR3 has 13 amino acids. Deletions cut 3 bases from V and 6 bases from J, with 6 bases between. The CDR3 reads CASSLEFNSPLHF. The CDR3 DNA is TGTGCCAGCAGCTTGGAGTTTAATTCACCCCTCCACTTT.

The chain joins TRBV11-3 to TRBJ2-1; 12 bases line up with TRBD2. Germline V lookup: CDR1 SGHNT, CDR2 YENEEA. The CDR3 contains 15 residues. V was clipped by 1 base and J by 8 bases; unmatched bases: 3. CDR3 sequence reads: CASSLGTSGNDEQFF. The CDR3, as DNA: TGTGCCAGCAGCTTAGGGACTAGCGGGAACGATGAGCAGTTCTTC.

This chain links TRBV11-2 with TRBJ2-7; 7 bases fit TRBD1. V shed 3 bases and J 5 bases; nucleotides not matched to a gene: 22. Germline loops: CDR1 SGHAT, CDR2 FQNNGV. There are 19 residues in the CDR3. In nucleotides, the CDR3 is TGTGCCAGCAGCTTCGGCCCCCACCCAGGGGGAGCCGCGGAAAACGAGCAGTACTTC. Translated: CASSFGPHPGGAAENEQYF. Together with reference TRBV11-2 and TRBJ2-7, the CDR3 gives the full variable domain: EAGVAQSPRYKIIEKRQSVAFWCNPISGHATLYWYQQILGQGPKLLIQFQNNGVVDDSQLPKDRFSAERLKGVDSTLKIQPAKLEDSAVYLCASSFGPHPGGAAENEQYFGPGTRLTVT.

This clone is medium-sized (0.01 to 0.1%) by share. V and J are TRBV9 and TRBJ2-7; TRBD1 matches at 8 bases. Germline V gives CDR1 SGDLS, CDR2 YYNGEE. V lost 3 bases, J lost 3 bases, and 14 bases stayed unmatched. This CDR3 contains 17 residues. For the CDR3, the DNA is TGTGCCAGCAGCGCCGGGACAGGCTCCGCCTCTTTCTACGAGCAGTACTTC. Translating gives CASSAGTGSASFYEQYF.

The chain links TRBV9 to TRBJ2-1; D gene unclear. The CDR3 consists of 16 residues. Germline CDR1 is SGDLS and CDR2 is YYNGEE. V was clipped by 4 bases and J by 2 bases, with 16 bases between them. The CDR3 loop is CASSHTPLRTYNEQFF. The CDR3 nucleotides read TGTGCCAGCAGCCATACCCCCCTACGCACCTACAATGAGCAGTTCTTC.

A word on this clone: Its ends do not fully match the called genes, so a read error is possible. The J gene is TRBJ2-4, the V gene TRBV10-2; 7 bases agree with TRBD1. CDR1 WSHSY and CDR2 SAAADI come from the germline V gene. The CDR3 runs to 13 residues. The CDR3 DNA reads TGCGCCAGCAGTGAGTCTCCAGGGGGAGAAATCATGTTC. Translation gives CASSESPGGEIMF.

The chain combines TRBV19 with TRBJ2-1; D unresolved. Germline CDR1 LNHDA, CDR2 SQIVND (reference sequence). V lost 4 bases and J 7 bases, leaving 11 bases between the germline ends. The CDR3 has 13 residues. In DNA, the CDR3 is TGTGCCAGTAGTAAATTCTCCGTAAATGAGCAGTTCTTC. Its protein product is CASSKFSVNEQFF. The full variable domain, in which reference TRBV19 and TRBJ2-1 provide the parts outside the CDR3, is DGGITQSPKYLFRKEGQNVTLSCEQNLNHDAMYWYRQDPGQGLRLIYYSQIVNDFQKGDIAEGYSVSREKKESFPLTVTSAQKNPTAFYLCASSKFSVNEQFFGPGTRLTVL.

This chain uses TRBV6-1 with TRBJ2-3; 7 bases match TRBD2. Trimming at V came to 0 bases and at J to 6 bases, leaving 6 bases not matched to a gene. The CDR3 covers 15 residues. Germline assignment: CDR1 MNHNS and CDR2 SASEGT. CDR3 sequence: CASSEAGGLMDTQYF. The DNA for the CDR3 is TGTGCCAGCAGTGAAGCGGGGGGGTTGATGGATACGCAGTATTTT.

The gene calls are TRBV28 and TRBJ2-1, with D unresolved. The CDR3 is 12 amino acids. The ends were cut back, 5 bases at V and 10 bases at J, with 12 bases in the middle. Germline CDR1 reads MDHEN; CDR2 reads SYDVKM. Here the CDR3 DNA reads TGTGCCAGCAGTATCGCTACCGGGGAGCAGTTCTTC. It encodes CASSIATGEQFF.

This rearrangement joins TRBV30 to TRBJ2-7; 10 bases map to TRBD1. This CDR3 region has 11 residues. Germline V gene data show CDR1 as GTSNPN and CDR2 as SVGIG (reference sequence). The ends lost 5 bases at V and 6 bases at J; junction bases unmatched: 1. The chain's CDR3 is CAWGQGVEQYF. Written as DNA, the CDR3 is TGTGCCTGGGGACAGGGGGTCGAGCAGTACTTC.